This T cell receptor (beta chain) was retrieved from a study of T-cell reconstitution after alpha-beta-depleted transplantation in children. Library preparation (for TCRbeta) was performed with unique molecular identifiers. TCRdb used MiXCR to reprocess the PCR reads, holding one entry per CDR3 protein. Here the sample spans 250,000 to 350,000 distinct CDR3 sequences, around 20% being singletons. V gave up 5 bases and J gave up 2 bases, with 11 bases separating them. Germline CDR1 is SEHNR and CDR2 is FQNEAQ (reference sequence). This CDR3 is 14 amino acids long. Findings and caveats of the study: Surviving thymic progenitors and recipient T cells were the source of high TCRbeta diversity at day 60 in some patients. As was reported, about two months after transplant, alpha-beta T cells came from several hundred expanded graft clones. Diversity and T-cell counts at one year after transplant derived mostly from new T cells.

As concerns this clonotype: What it binds is unknown.

The sample consisted of PBMCs, mostly from graft donor cells, taken 180 days after TCRalphabeta/CD19-depleted stem cell transplant. V is TRBV7-9 and J is TRBJ2-3, with D possibly being TRBD2 (5 bases). This clonotype was obtained from a male patient aged 10 to 17 who had a stem cell transplant for acute lymphoblastic leukemia, so the T cells may come from the graft donor. The CDR3 region is CASSPRTDTDTQYF. The CDR3 DNA sequence: TGTGCCAGCAGCCCCAGGACTGACACAGATACGCAGTATTTT.